These 10 T cell receptor beta chains came from one sample sequenced in a study of cytomegalovirus exposure and HLA in healthy donors. Amplification used 60 Vbeta primers and 13 Jbeta primers. The assay was immunoSEQ multiplex PCR, and TCRdb's table has in-frame clones only and misses some. Among roughly 120,000 clones listed, about 72% were seen once. The sequencing sample was made of PBMCs. These receptor sequences come from a man aged 50 to 59 in good health and CMV-seropositive.

This chain joins TRBV5-4 and TRBJ2-7; TRBD1 matches at 9 bases. Looked up from germline, CDR1 is SGHNT and CDR2 is YYREEE (reference sequence). This CDR3 spans 15 amino acids. V shed 1 base and J 5 bases; nucleotides not matched to a gene: 7. CDR3 in DNA: TGTGCCAGCAGCTTGCCCGGACAGGGGTTGAACGAGCAGTACTTC. Translating it yields CASSLPGQGLNEQYF.

The V and J genes are TRBV2 and TRBJ1-2; no reliable D call. Germline V gives CDR1 SNHLY, CDR2 FYNNEI. The CDR3 covers 13 residues. Trimming removed 7 bases from V and 4 bases from J, with 13 bases in between. CDR3 sequence reads: CASIFRTLYGYTF. In DNA form, the CDR3 reads TGTGCCAGCATATTCAGAACGCTCTATGGCTACACCTTC.

The chain joins TRBV19 to TRBJ2-1; TRBD2 matches at 12 bases. The V gene end was trimmed by 7 bases and the J gene end by 4 bases; junction bases not matched to a gene: 8. Looked up from germline, CDR1 is LNHDA and CDR2 is SQIVND (reference sequence). The CDR3 extends over 16 amino acids. In DNA form, the CDR3 reads TGTGCCAGTACGACGCTGACTAGCGGGGGTTACAATGAGCAGTTCTTC. As protein: CASTTLTSGGYNEQFF.

The chain links TRBV7-2 to TRBJ2-1, with 10 bases matching TRBD1. CDR1 is SGHTA and CDR2 is FQGNSA in the germline V gene. With 3 bases clipped from V and 4 bases from J, the junction kept 3 bases outside the gene matches. CDR3 length: 15 amino acids. The DNA for the CDR3 is TGTGCCAGCAGCTTCGACAGGGGGCCTTACAATGAGCAGTTCTTC. Translating gives CASSFDRGPYNEQFF.

On this clone: The junction does not match germline at one end; this may be a read error. The chain combines TRBV5-1 with TRBJ2-7; 8 positions match TRBD1. Germline V gene lookup returns CDR1 SGHRS and CDR2 YFSETQ. There are 10 residues in the CDR3. CDR3 region: CARSQDRVRF. The CDR3 DNA follows: TGCGCCAGATCACAGGACAGGGTTCGCTTC.

CDR3: CASRNGRPGNTIYF. CDR3 coding DNA: TGTGCCAGCAGGAACGGGAGACCTGGAAACACCATATATTTT. The chain employs TRBV28 and TRBJ1-3, with D unclear. V was clipped by 6 bases and J by 2 bases, with 11 bases between them. Germline CDR1 and CDR2: MDHEN and SYDVKM. This CDR3 is 14 amino acids long.

The genes are TRBV6-1 and TRBJ2-7; 8 bases match TRBD2. The CDR3 is 14 residues long. V shed 3 bases, J shed 7 bases, and the junction held 8 bases outside the gene matches. Germline CDR1 MNHNS, CDR2 SASEGT. The CDR3 spells CASSDSGRAEEQYF. Written as DNA, the CDR3 is TGTGCCAGCAGTGATTCCGGGAGGGCCGAAGAGCAGTACTTC.

This clone was observed once. This chain connects TRBV28 to TRBJ2-3, with TRBD2 matching over 12 bases. Germline assignment: CDR1 MDHEN and CDR2 SYDVKM. This CDR3 is 17 amino acids long. Germline trimming cut 1 base from V and 3 bases from J; bases unmatched to any gene: 5. CDR3 sequence (DNA): TGTGCCAGCAGTTTATCTAGCGGGAGGGATTTAACAGATACGCAGTATTTT. This translates into CASSLSSGRDLTDTQYF.

This chain joins TRBV2 and TRBJ1-1; D is ambiguous. The V end was cut by 3 bases, the J end by 7 bases, with 6 bases between. Germline assignment: CDR1 SNHLY and CDR2 FYNNEI. There are 11 residues in the CDR3. CDR3 loop: CASSDQREAFF. The CDR3 DNA reads TGTGCCAGCAGTGATCAGCGTGAAGCTTTCTTT.

This chain uses TRBV28 with TRBJ2-5, with 8 bases aligning to TRBD1. The CDR3 length is 14 residues. Germline CDR1 MDHEN, CDR2 SYDVKM. J gave up 7 bases and V 5 bases, and 9 bases lay outside the gene matches. CDR3 region: CASSHETGVRTQYF. The CDR3 bases are TGTGCCAGCAGTCACGAGACAGGGGTGAGGACCCAGTACTTC.